One TCR beta chain is described in this entry. The antigen remains unidentified. The data derive from a study of T cells in Graves' hyperthyroidism and ophthalmopathy. Study information: The blood sample was taken at first diagnosis, before treatment began.

Disease lasting under 3 months, a NOSPECS grade of at least 4, and a Clinical Activity Score of at least 3 were features of the ophthalmopathy patients. Findings and caveats of the study: A 13 V-J signature model discriminated ophthalmopathy versus stable hyperthyroidism.

What was amplified from RNA transcripts were TCR beta CDR3 regions. The study used the HTBI primer set for a first-round RT-PCR of the TCR CDR3. Via MiXCR, TCRdb re-called the multiplex PCR reads, giving one row per CDR3 protein. The table shows about 380,000 distinct CDR3 sequences, with less than 20% occurring only once. V lost 1 base, J lost 6 bases, and 5 bases stayed unmatched. The CDR3 contains 14 residues. The germline CDR1 and CDR2 sequences are DFQATT and SNEGSKA (reference sequence). Sample: blood. The J gene is TRBJ2-1, the V gene TRBV20-1, with 8 bases identical to TRBD2. The source of this sequence is a man younger than 30 with Graves' ophthalmopathy. Here the CDR3 reads CSARGGGSINEQFF. CDR3 DNA sequence: TGCAGTGCTAGAGGCGGGGGGTCCATCAATGAGCAGTTCTTC.